The T cell receptor beta chain described here comes from a study of cytomegalovirus exposure and HLA in healthy donors (dated by TCRdb to the late 2010s). About the study as a whole: An earlier analysis of approximately 640 of the donors reported 250 to 300 Gb of sequence data and 120 million or so unique TCR beta sequences from about 200 million T cells. About 280 gigabases of sequencing data and around 85 million unique TCR sequences made up an early release that covered around 640 HLA-typed donors. Among the roughly 400 genotyped donors, around 81% belonged to the genetic ancestry cluster associated with self-reported Caucasian donors. The study aimed to test whether signatures of past pathogen exposure could be identified by cataloging public T cell receptors. Using immunosequencing, the study profiled T cell repertoires from some 670 subjects and related those repertoires to cytomegalovirus serostatus. Besides the first cohort of some 670 subjects, a separate validation cohort made up of 120 or so different subjects was used. The study combined high-throughput TCR immunosequencing, statistical association of individual TCRs with disease status, and machine learning to predict cytomegalovirus infection status. A later analysis re-analyzed previously published TCR beta repertoires from 650 to 800 donors and added high-resolution HLA genotyping to study TCR occurrence patterns. The later analysis used no new phenotypic data to find candidate immune exposures, relying instead on TCR beta sequences and their occurrence across donors. In an earlier analysis of 587 of the donors, high-throughput TCR beta sequencing was used to judge whether each TCR beta V gene segment behaved as functional or pseudogenic. Alongside the repertoire data, information on donor age, sex, ethnicity and CMV serostatus was compiled. A later genetic analysis took genome-wide SNP genotypes for about 55% of the roughly 670 donors and used that subset as a discovery cohort. All discovery cohort repertoires had been generated using a single sequencing platform. Both class I and class II loci were covered by HLA typing, at four-digit resolution. The number of typed donors differed by locus: roughly 620-630 for A, B, C, DRB1 and DQB1; 500 to 550 for DQA1; fewer than 610 for DPA1; and about 450 for DPB1. Roughly 5 DR-DQ haplotypes were handled as single units for association and clustering, since linkage in the cohort was strong. Among some 400 genotyped donors of the cohort, an average of 235,054 unique TCR beta nucleotide sequences were sequenced per donor, around 20% of them non-productive. The study at large found these results: A further reported finding was that TCR beta sequences accurately predicted the HLA-A and HLA-B alleles for most subjects in the first cohort. According to the authors, the approach could potentially be generalized to other disease states and immunological phenotypes. Some IMGT-functional V segments, including TRBV6-2 and TRBV6-3, could not be distinguished by the 87-base-pair reads and were therefore excluded. According to a later analysis, parvovirus B19, influenza, CMV and Epstein-Barr virus appeared linked to several top co-occurrence clusters. Cytomegalovirus status was reported to be diagnosed by the classifier with high specificity and sensitivity in both the original and validation cohorts. According to a later genetic analysis, donors in an Asian-associated ancestry cluster had fewer N-insertions in productive TCRs than the approximately 650-donor mean. Linkage disequilibrium might explain the correlated functional status among segregating V segments, but an unknown experimental factor could not be ruled out. Assigning TCR associations to individual alleles was difficult when HLA alleles, especially DR and DQ, strongly co-occurred. Because HLA typing was unavailable for some donors at each locus, only the typed subset was used in association tests. At a false discovery rate of 0.05, a later analysis linked around 17,000 TCR beta sequences to specific HLA alleles. Sequencing depth was assumed to be roughly uniform across donors in the presence/absence analyses, though that assumption may not hold. In a later analysis, HLA-associated TCR beta chains showed more clonal expansion and lower generation probabilities than non-associated chains that were equally common. A later genetic analysis associated a missense DCLRE1C variant with V-gene and J-gene trimming of TCR beta chains, and an independent cohort replicated the association. The sequencing pipeline was judged likely to have produced a cluster of highly shared sequence variants as a technical artifact. A later analysis found that most CMV-associated TCR beta chains appeared HLA-restricted, with HLA associations seemingly driven largely by CMV exposure. The study gave a list of over 150 TCR beta chains associated with cytomegalovirus. In vitro tests confirmed that a few of the cytomegalovirus-associated TCR beta chains recognize cytomegalovirus antigens. Most TCR sequences were observed very rarely across donors, whereas some public TCRs were present in many individuals. In a later analysis, TCR association rates were found to vary across HLA loci, with the most associated TCRs seen for DRB1 alleles and the fewest for HLA-C alleles. Broadly in line with IMGT annotations, most TCR beta V segments showed up in productive rearrangements about 87% or about 30% of the time in an earlier analysis of several hundred of the donors. Because counts were too low, about 17 rarely observed V segments, including chromosome 9 orphons, were excluded from the earlier analysis of under 650 of the donors. The only immune exposure information available for the cohort was CMV serostatus. The cohort was sequenced for TCR beta chains only, and without alpha or paired-chain data the features that could be detected were limited.

The library was generated by the immunoSEQ multiplex PCR assay. For the multiplex PCR, a mixture combining 60 forward primers for TCR Vbeta segments and 13 reverse primers for TCR Jbeta segments was used. A multiplex PCR assay on genomic DNA amplified the CDR3 region of rearranged TCR beta genes. The amplified TCR beta libraries were sequenced on the Illumina HiSeq System as 87-base-pair reads. Per the authors' processing: In a later analysis, about 80 million unique TCR beta chains were counted across the roughly 610 repertoires, and approximately 11 million of these chains were shared by at least two donors. Raw reads were error-corrected and collapsed into unique sequences with a nearest-neighbor algorithm that merged closely related sequences to remove PCR and sequencing errors. CDR3 sequences were aligned to IMGT reference sequences to assign V, D and J gene segments. Each retained sequence needed at least a six-nucleotide match to both a V gene segment and a J gene segment. A rearrangement counted as productive if the CDR3 had no stop codons and remained in frame with V and J, and every other rearrangement counted as non-productive. Following IMGT convention, CDR3 was defined as the stretch from the second conserved V-encoded cysteine up to the conserved J-encoded phenylalanine. The earlier analysis of 550 to 650 of the donors excluded any sequence lacking an unambiguous match to a single V gene segment. In an earlier analysis of 587 of the donors, a V segment was called functional when productive rearrangements were above 56.7%, and segregating when the standard deviation between donors exceeded 5%. A statistical classification framework was built for diagnosing cytomegalovirus status from the catalog of TCR beta chain sequences. In a later analysis, V and J genes were assigned by comparing TCR nucleotide sequences against IMGT/GENE-DB human TR gene sequences. A later analysis assigned CDR3 sequences and most-parsimonious VDJ recombination scenarios with the TCRdist pipeline. In a later analysis, every TCR beta chain was defined by the combination of its CDR3 amino acid sequence and its V-gene family, and reads without a unique V-gene family were dropped. In a later analysis, nearly 600 highly shared, low-generation-probability nucleotide sequences were removed to address suspected cross-contamination and a sequencing artifact. In a later analysis, a clonal expansion index for each public chain was calculated from normalized within-repertoire ranks of inferred template counts. In a later analysis, generation probabilities were computed using a VDJ recombination model fitted to out-of-frame rearrangements, and the results were checked against IGoR. A later analysis scored TCR-TCR, TCR-HLA and TCR-CMV co-occurrence with hypergeometric tests, applying a repertoire-size bias correction to TCR pairs. A later analysis estimated false discovery rates by permuting HLA or CMV assignments 20 times. In a later analysis, co-occurring TCRs were grouped with DBSCAN, and TCRdist sequence similarity was added when clustering was performed within HLA-allele-positive subsets. For co-occurrence clustering, repertoires with fewer than 30,000 or more than 120,000 public chains were excluded, along with about five repertoires with anomalous nucleotide sharing. The table was pulled from immuneACCESS by TCRdb, which kept in-frame rearrangements only. Such tables lose some clones; where checked, under half of the loss comes from unresolved V genes, and the rest has no known cause. The V and J calls and clone size come from that table; D and trimming were worked out from the DNA. This sample gives about 68,000 clones in total; more than 80% of them show up just once. The ten biggest clones cover around 7% of the sample.

Notes on this clone: Its binding antigen is unknown. No per-base quality is available; no much larger clone lies one base away.

In total, about 650 healthy bone marrow donors made up the cohort. At the time of sampling, all cohort members were nominally healthy, though unrecorded immune exposures were likely present. Of the 670 or so cohort members, about 280 had positive CMV serostatus and approximately 360 had negative CMV serostatus, and CMV serostatus was not recorded for the donor. Every donor gave a peripheral blood sample, and the peripheral blood mononuclear cells from that sample were used for TCR beta sequencing. The Qiagen DNeasy Blood Extraction Kit was used to extract genomic DNA from the blood cell samples. According to the germline V gene, CDR1 reads SQVTM and CDR2 reads ANQGSEA. The CDR3 measures 14 amino acids from cysteine to phenylalanine. Only the CDR3 region is kept as DNA, spanning 42 bases read in frame from base 1. A distance of 10 bases separates the germline ends of V and J, which lose 4 bases and 0 bases respectively.

The receptor comes from a human donor in good health. This chain joins TRBV29-1 to TRBJ1-3; there is no confident call for the D gene. The sequencing sample was made of PBMCs. The DNA sequence follows: TGCAGCGTTGGATTGGGCAGCTCTGGAAACACCATATATTTT. The encoded protein is CSVGLGSSGNTIYF.